The rows below give T cell receptor beta chains drawn from one sample of a study of blood T cell repertoires in COVID-19. Produced via immunoSEQ multiplex PCR; TCRdb's table is partial and in-frame only. The sample holds 65,000 to 95,000 clones, approximately 89% seen once. Sequencing was carried out using peripheral blood. The receptors shown here come from a man aged 70-80 years with active or convalescent COVID-19. Both conserved end residues are part of each CDR3. The D gene is left open where the match is weak. Clone sizes are given selectively: once, few, many, or a class where the clone is expanded.

TRBJ2-1 | TRBV7-8 | . | TRBD2 | CASSLGLAGALGSWNEQFF | TGTGCCAGCAGCTTAGGCCTAGCGGGGGCCTTGGGGTCTTGGAATGAGCAGTTCTTC
TRBJ2-7 | TRBV19 | once | TRBD2 | CASSMSGTAYEQYF | TGTGCCAGTAGTATGAGCGGGACGGCCTACGAGCAGTACTTC
TRBJ2-5 | TRBV2 | . | . | CASSEPHSWETQYF | TGTGCCAGCAGTGAACCCCACAGCTGGGAGACCCAGTACTTC
TRBJ2-7 | TRBV7-9 | . | . | CASSLSTGTEQYF | TGTGCCAGCAGCTTATCCACAGGTACGGAGCAGTACTTC
TRBJ1-1 | TRBV2 | . | . | CASRGQEGPNTEAFF | TGTGCCAGCAGGGGCCAAGAGGGCCCGAACACTGAAGCTTTCTTT
TRBJ2-1 | TRBV3-1/TRBV3-2 | once | TRBD2 | CASSLSSGGAYNEQFF | TGTGCCAGCAGCCTATCTAGCGGGGGGGCCTACAATGAGCAGTTCTTC
TRBJ2-3 | TRBV6-6 | . | . | CASRGRGTDTQYF | TGTGCCAGCAGGGGCAGAGGCACAGATACGCAGTATTTT
TRBJ2-1 | TRBV6-2/TRBV6-3 | . | TRBD1 | CASSRPPGQVPNEQFF | TGTGCCAGCAGTCGACCGCCGGGACAGGTTCCCAATGAGCAGTTCTTC
TRBJ2-2 | TRBV24-1 | once | TRBD2 | CATRGGNTGELFF | TGTGCCACACGGGGGGGGAACACCGGGGAGCTGTTTTTT
TRBJ1-2 | TRBV15 | . | TRBD1 | CATSRGGTGQYYGYTF | TGTGCCACCAGCAGAGGAGGGACAGGACAATACTATGGCTACACCTTC
TRBJ1-1 | TRBV19 | . | TRBD1 | CASPGDRGPSEAFF | TGTGCCAGCCCTGGGGACAGGGGACCTAGTGAAGCTTTCTTT
TRBJ1-1 | TRBV19 | . | TRBD1 | CASRTGGAEAFF | TGTGCCAGTAGGACAGGGGGGGCCGAAGCTTTCTTT
TRBJ1-3 | TRBV10-3 | . | TRBD1 | CAISAPDRAGNTIYF | TGTGCCATCAGCGCCCCCGACAGGGCTGGAAACACCATATATTTT
TRBJ2-1 | TRBV24-1 | . | . | CATSDIGIRQFF | TGTGCCACCAGTGATATCGGTATACGGCAGTTCTTC
TRBJ1-1 | TRBV4-3 | . | . | CASSQDLVARGTEAFF | TGCGCCAGCAGCCAAGATCTTGTCGCTCGAGGGACTGAAGCTTTCTTT
TRBJ1-5 | TRBV4-2 | . | . | CASSPESGRPQHF | TGTGCCAGCAGCCCCGAGTCGGGGAGGCCCCAGCATTTT
TRBJ1-3 | TRBV30 | . | . | CAWSVHRVGNTIYF | TGTGCCTGGAGTGTACACAGGGTTGGAAACACCATATATTTT
TRBJ2-7 | TRBV19 | . | TRBD1 | CASSISLGTASYEQYF | TGTGCCAGTAGTATATCGTTGGGGACAGCTTCCTACGAGCAGTACTTC
TRBJ2-2 | TRBV18 | once | TRBD1 | CASSLGQLNTGELFF | TGTGCCAGCTCACTGGGACAGCTAAACACCGGGGAGCTGTTTTTT
TRBJ1-5 | TRBV6-6 | . | TRBD1 | CASSYPNRDSPRPQHF | TGTGCCAGCAGTTACCCGAATCGGGACAGCCCTAGGCCCCAGCATTTT
TRBJ2-7 | TRBV15 | . | TRBD2 | CATSRGGGLSYEQYF | TGTGCCACCAGCAGAGGCGGGGGGCTCTCCTACGAGCAGTACTTC
TRBJ1-6 | TRBV13 | . | TRBD1 | CASSLGAGTGSAYNSPLHF | TGTGCCAGCAGCTTAGGAGCCGGGACAGGGTCTGCCTATAATTCACCCCTCCACTTT
TRBJ1-1 | TRBV30 | . | . | CAWSEAGLGFRTEAFF | TGTGCCTGGAGTGAAGCAGGGTTGGGATTTAGGACTGAAGCTTTCTTT
TRBJ1-1 | TRBV6-5 | . | TRBD1 | CASSYNPTGLAEAFF | TGTGCCAGCAGTTATAACCCGACAGGGTTAGCCGAAGCTTTCTTT
TRBJ2-1 | TRBV24-1 | . | . | CATSPGVLSYNEQFF | TGTGCCACCAGTCCAGGGGTACTTTCATACAATGAGCAGTTCTTC
TRBJ1-2 | TRBV12-3/TRBV12-4 | . | . | CASSLGFGYGYTF | TGTGCCAGCAGTTTAGGTTTCGGGTATGGCTACACCTTC
TRBJ2-5 | TRBV24-1 | . | . | CATSDPTVRQEMYQETQYF | TGTGCCACCAGTGATCCCACGGTCCGACAGGAGATGTACCAAGAGACCCAGTACTTC
TRBJ2-5 | TRBV29-1 | . | TRBD2 | CSAEGGGADVVTQYF | TGCAGCGCTGAGGGCGGGGGGGCCGATGTAGTGACCCAGTACTTC
TRBJ1-2 | TRBV5-1 | . | TRBD1 | CASSLAGGRYGYTF | TGCGCCAGCAGCTTGGCAGGGGGAAGGTATGGCTACACCTTC
TRBJ1-5 | TRBV5-4 | . | TRBD1 | CASSRDRGNNQPQHF | TGTGCCAGCAGCCGGGACAGGGGGAACAATCAGCCCCAGCATTTT
TRBJ2-7 | TRBV5-1 | . | TRBD2 | CASSLARGGTLEQYF | TGCGCCAGCAGCTTGGCTCGGGGGGGGACCCTCGAGCAGTACTTC
TRBJ2-5 | TRBV29-1 | . | TRBD2 | CSVGPGGSETQYF | TGCAGCGTTGGTCCCGGGGGGTCAGAGACCCAGTACTTC
TRBJ1-1 | TRBV5-6 | . | . | CASSPVGYWEHTEAFF | TGTGCCAGCAGCCCCGTAGGCTATTGGGAGCACACTGAAGCTTTCTTT
TRBJ1-5 | TRBV7-9 | . | TRBD1 | CASSLGGQGGQPQHF | TGTGCCAGCAGCTTAGGGGGACAGGGGGGACAGCCCCAGCATTTT
TRBJ1-5 | TRBV6-5 | . | TRBD1 | CASNDRGYQPQHF | TGTGCCAGCAACGACAGGGGCTATCAGCCCCAGCATTTT
TRBJ2-1 | TRBV27 | . | TRBD2 | CASSFRLAGGPGISEQFF | TGTGCCAGCAGTTTTCGGCTAGCGGGGGGCCCAGGGATCAGTGAGCAGTTCTTC
TRBJ1-5 | TRBV4-1 | . | . | CASSQESQGYSNQPQHF | TGCGCCAGCAGCCAAGAATCCCAGGGCTATAGCAATCAGCCCCAGCATTTT
TRBJ1-1 | TRBV30 | . | TRBD1 | CAWSVTGSKNTEAFF | TGTGCCTGGAGTGTGACAGGGTCAAAGAACACTGAAGCTTTCTTT
TRBJ1-3 | TRBV9 | . | TRBD1 | CASSVGGQGAGNTIYF | TGTGCCAGCAGCGTAGGGGGACAGGGCGCTGGAAACACCATATATTTT
TRBJ1-3 | TRBV29-1 | once | . | CSARTVNTIYF | TGCAGCGCTCGGACAGTTAACACCATATATTTT
TRBJ1-6 | TRBV5-4 | . | . | CASSMAPAGNSPLHF | TGTGCCAGCAGCATGGCCCCCGCGGGTAATTCACCCCTCCACTTT
TRBJ2-7 | TRBV11-2 | . | TRBD1 | CASSIGSGQGMDEQYF | TGTGCCAGCAGCATCGGGTCCGGACAGGGGATGGACGAGCAGTACTTC
TRBJ1-2 | TRBV29-1 | . | . | CSVGEGAYGYTF | TGCAGCGTTGGGGAAGGGGCCTATGGCTACACCTTC
TRBJ2-7 | TRBV5-4 | once | . | CASSSSTTLSYEQYF | TGTGCCAGCAGCTCCAGTACCACCCTCTCCTACGAGCAGTACTTC
TRBJ1-1 | TRBV4-2 | . | . | CASSPMKDSGMNTEAFF | TGTGCCAGCAGCCCGATGAAAGATTCGGGGATGAACACTGAAGCTTTCTTT
TRBJ2-3 | TRBV5-1 | . | . | CASSLGAGRRTDTQYF | TGCGCCAGCAGCTTGGGGGCAGGGAGGCGCACAGATACGCAGTATTTT
TRBJ2-3 | TRBV5-4 | . | TRBD1 | CASSRDSRDTQYF | TGTGCCAGCAGCCGGGACAGCAGGGATACGCAGTATTTT